This is a list of T cell receptor beta chains from one sample in a study of identifying expanded T cells in peripheral blood. Profiled with immunoSEQ multiplex PCR; TCRdb holds only in-frame clones, not every one. This table has 100,000 to 150,000 clones, more than 80% appearing once. Sequencing input: blood. The receptors stem from a person aged 18 to 75 in good health. CDR3s include the opening cysteine and the closing phenylalanine or tryptophan. Each record gives: D gene, V gene, J gene, clone size, CDR3 DNA, CDR3 protein. A D gene is named only where the DNA matches it firmly. Size is stated for part of the rows, as once, few or many counts, or as a class when the clone is expanded.

TRBD1,TRBV27,TRBJ2-2,-,TGTGCCAGCAGTCTGGGACAGGGGGCCGGGGAGCTGTTTTTT,CASSLGQGAGELFF
-,TRBV29-1,TRBJ2-1,-,TGCAGCGTTCTAGACAATGAGCAGTTCTTC,CSVLDNEQFF
-,TRBV18,TRBJ2-1,-,TGTGCCAGCTCCCCGCGGGGGACAAATGAGCAGTTCTTC,CASSPRGTNEQFF
-,TRBV15,TRBJ1-2,-,TGTGCCACCAGCGCCCGTCCGGGACGGGCAGGCTACACCTTC,CATSARPGRAGYTF
TRBD1,TRBV4-2,TRBJ1-2,once,TGTGCCAGCAGCCAAGATTGGACCGCGGGACAGGAAGAATACACCTTC,CASSQDWTAGQEEYTF
-,TRBV6-5,TRBJ1-5,-,TGTGCCAGCAGTTACTCGAGCGGGGGAGGGCAGCCCCAGCATTTT,CASSYSSGGGQPQHF
TRBD1,TRBV6-5,TRBJ1-2,few,TGTGCCAGCCGGGACAGCAACTATGGCTACACCTTC,CASRDSNYGYTF
TRBD1,TRBV19,TRBJ1-6,once,TGTGCCAGTAGGGATACAGGGGGCTTACCCCTCCACTTT,CASRDTGGLPLHF
-,TRBV19,TRBJ1-1,once,TGTGCCAGTAGTATGAGGGGGACTGAAGCTTTCTTT,CASSMRGTEAFF
-,TRBV29-1,TRBJ2-7,-,TGCAGCGCTCAGGGACTTAACGAGCAGTACTTC,CSAQGLNEQYF
-,TRBV6-6,TRBJ1-6,-,TGTGCCAGCAGTTACTCAGGGGATGGGAATTCACCCCTCCACTTT,CASSYSGDGNSPLHF
-,TRBV19,TRBJ1-1,-,TGTGCCAGTAGTAACGGACCGAACACTGAAGCTTTCTTT,CASSNGPNTEAFF
TRBD1,TRBV28,TRBJ1-6,-,TGTGCCAGCAGCCCACGGGGTAGTCCTACAGGGGATAATTCACCCCTCCACTTT,CASSPRGSPTGDNSPLHF
-,TRBV11-2,TRBJ1-1,-,TGTGCCAGCAGCCCCTCAACCGGGACTAGAGCTTTCTTT,CASSPSTGTRAFF
-,TRBV7-9,TRBJ1-2,-,TGTGCCAGCAGCTTACGAGGGGCGCGGGGCTACACCTTC,CASSLRGARGYTF
-,TRBV5-6,TRBJ1-1,-,TGTGCCAGCAGCTTGGGGGGGGCTGGCACTGAAGCTTTCTTT,CASSLGGAGTEAFF
TRBD2,TRBV30,TRBJ2-3,-,TGTGCCTGGAACCGGGGACTAGGATTCACAGATACGCAGTATTTT,CAWNRGLGFTDTQYF
TRBD1,TRBV5-1,TRBJ2-7,-,TGCGCCAGCAGCTTGAGGCGACAGGGAAACTACGAGCAGTACTTC,CASSLRRQGNYEQYF
-,TRBV6-5,TRBJ1-6,-,TGTGCCAGCAGTTACTCATGGGAGAGTGATTCACCCCTCCACTTT,CASSYSWESDSPLHF
-,TRBV25-1,TRBJ1-1,-,TGTGCCAGCAGTCCACAGGGTCTAGGTGAAGCTTTCTTT,CASSPQGLGEAFF